Listed below are T cell receptor beta chains from one sample, sequenced in a study of T cell responses to AZD1222 COVID-19 vaccine. Repertoires were generated with immunoSEQ multiplex PCR, while TCRdb's copy carries only in-frame clones and drops some. The data contain some 97,000 clones, 85% to 90% of them singletons. This material consisted of peripheral blood, taken on day 0 of AZD1222 vaccination. Every receptor here comes from an adult in good health. Each CDR3 is given with its conserved first and last residue. The D gene is left open where the match is weak. A row's size may be missing; if present it is once, few, many or a size class.

NA	TRBV7-9	TRBJ1-2	NA	TGTGCCAGCAGCTTTGGAGGGCCGTACTATGGCTACACCTTC	CASSFGGPYYGYTF
NA	TRBV27	TRBJ2-3	NA	TGTGCCAGCAGTTTAACGCCCGGGACACGAAGTGCAGATACGCAGTATTTT	CASSLTPGTRSADTQYF
NA	TRBV11-2	TRBJ1-1	NA	TGTGCCAGCAGCTTCGGGCGGACTGAAGCTTTCTTT	CASSFGRTEAFF
NA	TRBV7-3	TRBJ1-1	NA	TGTGCCAGCAGCGTAGGGGGAAGTGACACTGAAGCTTTCTTT	CASSVGGSDTEAFF
NA	TRBV11-3	TRBJ1-2	TRBD1	TGTGCCAGCAGCACCATGACAGGGTCAAGGCTCGGTGGCTACACCTTC	CASSTMTGSRLGGYTF
NA	TRBV6-5	TRBJ1-5	NA	TGTGCCAGCCGGGGACCTAATCAGCCCCAGCATTTT	CASRGPNQPQHF
once	TRBV7-8	TRBJ2-1	NA	TGTGCCAGCAGTAAAGGACATTACAATGAGCAGTTCTTC	CASSKGHYNEQFF
few	TRBV7-9	TRBJ1-3	NA	TGTGCCAGCAGCCCTCCGGGACCCTCTGGAAACACCATATATTTT	CASSPPGPSGNTIYF
NA	TRBV9	TRBJ1-2	TRBD1	TGTGCCAGCAGCCCAAGGGACAGGCCAGGGGGCTACACCTTC	CASSPRDRPGGYTF
NA	TRBV19	TRBJ1-2	NA	TGTGCCAGTAGTATGAGGCTTAACTATGGCTACACCTTC	CASSMRLNYGYTF
NA	TRBV5-4	TRBJ2-7	NA	TGTGCCAGCAGCTTACAGGGCTACGAGCAGTACTTC	CASSLQGYEQYF
NA	TRBV19	TRBJ2-3	NA	TGTGCCAGTAGCGACCGGGGGCACAGCCGATACAGCACAGATACGCAGTATTTT	CASSDRGHSRYSTDTQYF
NA	TRBV14	TRBJ2-7	NA	TGTGCCAGCAGCCAAGCGGGTAGCTCCTACGAGCAGTACTTC	CASSQAGSSYEQYF
NA	TRBV30	TRBJ1-6	NA	TGTGCCTGGAGTGTAGTAGACGCAGTTCGTTCACCCCTCCACTTT	CAWSVVDAVRSPLHF
NA	TRBV30	TRBJ2-7	TRBD2	TGTGCCTGTACCCCCGCGGTAGCGGGGGGACGGGAGCAGTACTTC	CACTPAVAGGREQYF
NA	TRBV10-3	TRBJ2-5	NA	TGTGCCATCAGTGAGAGCTCGGAGACCCAGTACTTC	CAISESSETQYF
NA	TRBV27	TRBJ1-2	TRBD1	TGTGCCAGCAGTCTTAGGACAGGCCTCTATGGCTACACCTTC	CASSLRTGLYGYTF
NA	TRBV27	TRBJ1-1	NA	TGTGCCAGCAGTTTAGGGGAGAACACTGAAGCTTTCTTT	CASSLGENTEAFF
NA	TRBV7-6	TRBJ2-7	TRBD2	TGTGCCAGCAGCTCGGGACTAGACTACGAGCAGTACTTC	CASSSGLDYEQYF
NA	TRBV6-5	TRBJ2-4	NA	TGTGCCAGCAGTTACTCAGGGGGAATAGCCAAAAACATTCAGTACTTC	CASSYSGGIAKNIQYF
NA	TRBV6-6	TRBJ1-2	NA	TGTGCCAGCAGTTACTCAGGGGAGAACACCTTC	CASSYSGENTF
NA	TRBV30	TRBJ2-1	TRBD1	TGTGCCTGGAGTCTCTCCCTGACAGGGGGCCGGTTCTTC	CAWSLSLTGGRFF
NA	TRBV18	TRBJ2-7	TRBD1	TGTGCCAGCTCACTCGGACAGGGTACCTACGAGCAGTACTTC	CASSLGQGTYEQYF
NA	TRBV7-3	TRBJ1-1	NA	TGTGCCAGCAAACAACAGGGCGGAGCTGAAGCTTTCTTT	CASKQQGGAEAFF
NA	TRBV23-1	TRBJ2-1	TRBD2	TGCGCCAGCAGTCAATCGGGCAGTCTAGCGGGAATTGTTACCTACAATGAGCAGTTCTTC	CASSQSGSLAGIVTYNEQFF
few	TRBV7-6	TRBJ1-2	NA	TGTGCCAGCAGCTTAGATGCCAGGGAAACTTCTAACTATGGCTACACCTTC	CASSLDARETSNYGYTF
NA	TRBV7-9	TRBJ1-2	TRBD1	TGTGCCAGCAGCTTATCTCGGGACAGGGGCTATGGCTACACCTTC	CASSLSRDRGYGYTF
NA	TRBV5-1	TRBJ2-7	TRBD2	TGCGCCAGGAGGACGGAGCGGGAGTCGCACGAGCAGTACTTC	CARRTERESHEQYF
NA	TRBV19	TRBJ1-5	TRBD1	TGTGCCAGTAGGAGGACAGGGGTCGACAATCAGCCCCAGCATTTT	CASRRTGVDNQPQHF
NA	TRBV29-1	TRBJ1-2	TRBD1	TGCAGCGTTGTCGGGACAGGGACCTATGGCTACACCTTC	CSVVGTGTYGYTF
once	TRBV13	TRBJ1-3	TRBD1	TGTGCCAGCAGCTTCGGCAGGGGGTTGGTAAACACCATATATTTT	CASSFGRGLVNTIYF
NA	TRBV29-1	TRBJ1-1	NA	TGCAGCGTTCGACAGGACGGAATGAACACTGAAGCTTTCTTT	CSVRQDGMNTEAFF
NA	TRBV12-5	TRBJ2-1	NA	TGTGCTAGTGGCTTCACAGGGACGAATGAGCAGTTCTTC	CASGFTGTNEQFF
NA	TRBV6-6	TRBJ2-7	TRBD2	TGTGCCAGCAGTCATAGCGGGAGGCCTGGTCCCTACGAGCAGTACTTC	CASSHSGRPGPYEQYF
NA	TRBV28	TRBJ2-1	TRBD2	TGTGCCAGCAAGAGCGGGAGGAACAATGAGCAGTTCTTC	CASKSGRNNEQFF
NA	TRBV10-3	TRBJ2-3	NA	TGTGCCATCAGTGATAGGGTGGGTGAAGGGGCGGCAGATACGCAGTATTTT	CAISDRVGEGAADTQYF
NA	TRBV28	TRBJ2-7	TRBD1	TGTGCCACCGGGACAGGGAACTACGAGCAGTACTTC	CATGTGNYEQYF
NA	TRBV4-1	TRBJ2-7	TRBD1	TGCGCCAGCAGCCCGCCGGGACAGGGGTTCGAGCAGTACTTC	CASSPPGQGFEQYF
NA	TRBV6-1	TRBJ1-5	TRBD1	TGTGCCAGCAGTGAAACCGACAGGGTCTCTCAGCCCCAGCATTTT	CASSETDRVSQPQHF
NA	TRBV5-1	TRBJ1-6	TRBD1	TGCGCCAGCAGCTTGCAGACAGGGAATAATTCACCCCTCCACTTT	CASSLQTGNNSPLHF
NA	TRBV12-3/TRBV12-4	TRBJ1-1	NA	TGTGCCAGCAGTTTGTGGGGAAACACTGAAGCTTTCTTT	CASSLWGNTEAFF
NA	TRBV5-8	TRBJ2-6	NA	TGTGCCAGCAGTAGGGGAGCTGGGGCCAACGTCCTGACTTTC	CASSRGAGANVLTF
NA	TRBV4-1	TRBJ2-3	TRBD1	TGCGCCAGCAAAGAGGGACAGCGCAGCACAGATACGCAGTATTTT	CASKEGQRSTDTQYF
once	TRBV6-1	TRBJ1-1	NA	TGTGCCAGCAGTGAAGAACTTGTGAACACTGAAGCTTTCTTT	CASSEELVNTEAFF
NA	TRBV5-1	TRBJ1-2	NA	TGCGCCAGCAGCCTTGGTGCGCAGCCTGGCTACACCTTC	CASSLGAQPGYTF